At least ten counts were recorded for the clone carrying this T cell receptor beta chain. Its matching antigen is unknown. This sample stems from a study of early T cells in non-severe SARS-CoV-2 infection. Study-level background: Unsorted whole-blood RNA was sequenced in bulk, leaving chains unpaired. Overall study results and limits: VDJdb matches were skewed toward anti-spike CD8 T cell responses.

The V gene end was trimmed by 8 bases and the J gene end by 4 bases; junction bases not matched to a gene: 2. Germline lookup yields CDR1 MDHEN and CDR2 SYDVKM. This CDR3 is 11 amino acids long. Unique molecular identifiers were added to individual cDNA molecules. One entry per CDR3 protein, called by TCRdb with MiXCR from the 5' RACE reads. The table lists 81,000 or so distinct CDR3 sequences, approximately 12% of them singletons. Sequencing was carried out using whole blood. The genes are TRBV28 and TRBJ2-7; TRBD2 matches 7 bases. The sequence was obtained from an adult who was a healthcare worker with PCR-confirmed SARS-CoV-2 infection or an uninfected control (not recorded which). The CDR3 spells CASLGGYEQYF. CDR3 nucleotides: TGTGCCAGCCTGGGAGGGTACGAGCAGTACTTC.